Listed here are 7 T cell receptor beta chains from one sample, sequenced in a study of Ad26.COV2.S vaccination and SARS-CoV-2 variants. As to treatment: about 20 received Ad26.COV2.S at low or high dose, single or two shots; roughly five received placebo; per-sample allocation not given. Specimen acquisition occurred on day 63 following the initial vaccine or placebo injection. Here immunoSEQ multiplex PCR was the method, and the copy in TCRdb shows in-frame clones only, minus some. The sample contains about 480,000 clones, roughly nine tenths of which appear only once. Here the sequenced sample was peripheral blood, taken in a trial of Ad26.COV2.S vaccine versus placebo. The origin of the receptors is a person between 18 and 60 years old who received the Ad26.COV2.S COVID-19 vaccine or a placebo.

V is TRBV5-4 and J is TRBJ1-3; tentative D call: TRBD1 (6 bases). This CDR3 is built from 16 residues. CDR1 and CDR2 (germline): SGHNT, YYREEE (reference sequence). The germline V and J ends were trimmed by 3 bases and 0 bases, with 13 bases remaining between them. The CDR3 DNA is TGTGCCAGCAGCTATATCCAGGGGAACTCTGGAAACACCATATATTTT. Translating gives CASSYIQGNSGNTIYF.

This clone was counted between two and nine times. This chain connects TRBV6-5 to TRBJ1-1; no clear D. The CDR3 totals 13 residues. CDR1 and CDR2 from the germline V gene are MNHEY and SVGAGI. Trimming pared 4 bases from V and 7 bases from J, leaving 13 bases between. CDR3 DNA: TGTGCCAGCAGTTCTCCGGAAGTTAGTGAAGCTTTCTTT. This gives the protein CASSSPEVSEAFF.

This chain links TRBV5-4 with TRBJ2-1; 9 bases are a match to TRBD1. The germline V gene has CDR1 SGHNT and CDR2 YYREEE (reference sequence). The CDR3 length is 16 residues. V lost 0 bases to trimming and J lost 8 bases; unmatched junction nucleotides: 9. CDR3 loop: CASSLGQGGNVDEQFF. CDR3 nucleotide sequence: TGTGCCAGCAGCTTGGGACAGGGGGGAAACGTCGATGAGCAGTTCTTC.

This clone showed up just once. The rearrangement uses TRBV7-9 and TRBJ1-1, with unresolved D. CDR1 and CDR2 from the germline V gene are SEHNR and FQNEAQ (reference sequence). V was pared by 5 bases and J by 2 bases, with 18 bases between. The CDR3 loop spans 16 amino acids. The CDR3 DNA follows: TGTGCCAGCAGCCCTCGGAGTCCGGTTTCTAACACTGAAGCTTTCTTT. It encodes CASSPRSPVSNTEAFF.

The chain recombines TRBV9 with TRBJ2-1, with 8 nucleotides matching TRBD2. With V trimmed by 4 bases and J by 2 bases, 8 bases remained unmatched. The germline V gene encodes CDR1 SGDLS and CDR2 YYNGEE. There are 16 residues in the CDR3. In nucleotides, the CDR3 is TGTGCCAGCAGCCCAACCCTAGCGGGCCCCTACAATGAGCAGTTCTTC. Protein product: CASSPTLAGPYNEQFF.

This sequence joins TRBV4-1 and TRBJ2-5; D might be TRBD2 (6 bases). The V end lost 0 bases, the J end lost 2 bases, and 13 bases lay between the germline ends. The length of the CDR3 is 16 residues. CDR1 is MGHRA and CDR2 is YSYEKL in the germline V gene. The CDR3 protein is CASSQERWDSQETQYF. The CDR3 nucleotides are TGCGCCAGCAGCCAAGAGAGGTGGGACTCGCAAGAGACCCAGTACTTC.

Notes on this clone: Additional DNA sequences in this sample encode the identical CDR3. The chain couples TRBV29-1 to TRBJ1-1; no clear D gene. The V gene's germline CDR1 is SQVTM and CDR2 ANQGSEA. This CDR3 contains 10 residues. The V end was cut by 4 bases, the J end by 5 bases, with 5 bases between. The CDR3 sequence is CSVAHTEAFF. The CDR3 DNA is TGCAGCGTTGCACATACTGAAGCTTTCTTT.